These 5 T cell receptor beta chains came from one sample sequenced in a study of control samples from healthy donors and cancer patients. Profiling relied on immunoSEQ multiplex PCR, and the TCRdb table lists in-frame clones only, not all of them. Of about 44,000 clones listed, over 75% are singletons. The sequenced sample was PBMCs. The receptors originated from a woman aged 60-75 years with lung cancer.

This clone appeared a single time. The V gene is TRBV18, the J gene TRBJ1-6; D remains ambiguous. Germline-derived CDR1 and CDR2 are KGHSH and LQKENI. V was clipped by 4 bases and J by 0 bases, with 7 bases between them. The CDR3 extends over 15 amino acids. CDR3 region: CASSLVSSYNSPLHF. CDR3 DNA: TGTGCCAGCTCACTCGTGAGCTCCTATAATTCACCCCTCCACTTT.

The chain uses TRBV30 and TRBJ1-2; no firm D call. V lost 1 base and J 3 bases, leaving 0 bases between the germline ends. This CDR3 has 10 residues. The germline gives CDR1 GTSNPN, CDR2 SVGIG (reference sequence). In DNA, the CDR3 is TGTGCCTGGAGTGACTATGGCTACACCTTC. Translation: CAWSDYGYTF. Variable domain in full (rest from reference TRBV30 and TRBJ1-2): SQTIHQWPATLVQPVGSPLSLECTVEGTSNPNLYWYRQAAGRGLQLLFYSVGIGQISSEVPQNLSASRPQDRQFILSSKKLLLSDSGFYLCAWSDYGYTFGSGTRLTVV.

The CDR3 sequence is CSVEGRLAGYNEQFF. The CDR3 DNA reads as TGCAGCGTTGAAGGGCGGCTAGCGGGATACAATGAGCAGTTCTTC. The V gene is TRBV29-1, the J gene TRBJ2-1, with 9 bases fitting TRBD2. V shed 1 base and J 4 bases; nucleotides not matched to a gene: 5. Germline V lookup: CDR1 SQVTM, CDR2 ANQGSEA. The CDR3 covers 15 residues.

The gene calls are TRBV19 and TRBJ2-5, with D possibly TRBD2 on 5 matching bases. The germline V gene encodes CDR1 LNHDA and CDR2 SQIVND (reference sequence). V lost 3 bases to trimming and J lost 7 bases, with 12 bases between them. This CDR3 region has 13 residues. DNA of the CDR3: TGTGCCAGTAGTATGGATCCCGGAGGGACCCAGTACTTC. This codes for CASSMDPGGTQYF.

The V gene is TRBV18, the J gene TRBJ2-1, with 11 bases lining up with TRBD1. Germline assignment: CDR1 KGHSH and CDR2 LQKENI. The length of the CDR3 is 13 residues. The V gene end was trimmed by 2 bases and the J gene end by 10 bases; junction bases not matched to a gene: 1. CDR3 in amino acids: CASSPGTGGEQFF. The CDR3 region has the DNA TGTGCCAGCTCACCAGGGACAGGGGGAGAGCAGTTCTTC.